Presented here are 23 T cell receptor beta chains from one specimen sequenced in a study of T cell clones after liver transplantation. Using immunoSEQ multiplex PCR, the repertoire was profiled, and TCRdb retains in-frame clones only, with some absent. The profile shows approximately 100,000 clones, about 86% of them singletons. The specimen was CD4+ T cells from blood, collected about 50 months after liver transplant. The receptors derive from a human patient who received a liver transplant. Among the T cells, some may be from the graft donor.

In DNA, the CDR3 is TGTGCCAGCATTGTCGGACAGTTCCAAGAGACCCAGTACTTC. This codes for CASIVGQFQETQYF. The chain uses TRBV2 and TRBJ2-5, with D possibly matching TRBD1 (6 bases). From germline, CDR1 is SNHLY and CDR2 FYNNEI. This CDR3 comprises 14 residues. The ends were cut back, 7 bases at V and 1 base at J, with 13 bases in the middle.

The chain combines TRBV29-1 with TRBJ1-1; D gene uncertain. Trimming removed 4 bases from V and 3 bases from J, with 15 bases in between. Germline V lookup: CDR1 SQVTM, CDR2 ANQGSEA. CDR3 length: 14 residues. CDR3 in amino acids: CSVVFRRTDTEAFF. CDR3 nucleotides: TGCAGCGTTGTATTCAGGAGGACGGACACTGAAGCTTTCTTT.

This chain connects TRBV5-6 to TRBJ1-1, with no clear D. The CDR3 covers 14 residues. Trimming took 2 bases from V and 1 from J, leaving 9 bases between them. Germline CDR1 and CDR2: SGHDT and YYEEEE. Here the CDR3 reads CASSFGTKNTEAFF. CDR3 nucleotide sequence: TGTGCCAGCAGCTTCGGCACAAAGAACACTGAAGCTTTCTTT. The complete variable domain, with remaining parts taken from reference TRBV5-6 and TRBJ1-1, reads DAGVTQSPTHLIKTRGQQVTLRCSPKSGHDTVSWYQQALGQGPQFIFQYYEEEERQRGNFPDRFSGHQFPNYSSELNVNALLLGDSALYLCASSFGTKNTEAFFGQGTRLTVV.

The genes are TRBV19 and TRBJ1-5; possibly TRBD1 for D (5 bases). V was shortened by 1 base and J by 6 bases, with 16 bases between the two germline ends. Germline V CDR1 and CDR2: LNHDA, SQIVND (reference sequence). The CDR3 is 16 amino acids. In DNA, the CDR3 is TGTGCCAGTAGTATAGCCGGGTGGCAGGGAGGTCAGCCCCAGCATTTT. Its translation: CASSIAGWQGGQPQHF. The whole variable domain, remainder taken from reference TRBV19 and TRBJ1-5, is DGGITQSPKYLFRKEGQNVTLSCEQNLNHDAMYWYRQDPGQGLRLIYYSQIVNDFQKGDIAEGYSVSREKKESFPLTVTSAQKNPTAFYLCASSIAGWQGGQPQHFGDGTRLSIL.

The rearrangement links TRBV2 to TRBJ1-2, with 8 nucleotides matching TRBD1. This CDR3 contains 16 residues. Germline-derived CDR1 and CDR2 are SNHLY and FYNNEI. Trimming took 8 bases from V and 8 from J; bases not matched to a gene: 19. DNA of the CDR3: TGTGCCAGCCTCGACCCACCGGACAGGGCCTTTATGGGCTACACCTTC. Translation: CASLDPPDRAFMGYTF.

The chain is built from TRBV5-6 and TRBJ2-7, with TRBD1 matching 8 bases. The CDR3 consists of 14 residues. In germline, CDR1 is SGHDT, CDR2 YYEEEE. V lost 2 bases, J lost 2 bases, and 3 bases stayed unmatched. The CDR3, as DNA: TGTGCCAGCAGCTTTCAGGGGGCACCCTACGAGCAGTACTTC. Its protein product is CASSFQGAPYEQYF.

The chain recombines TRBV5-1 with TRBJ2-5; tentative D call: TRBD2 (6 bases). The V gene lost 2 bases and the J gene lost 1 base, with 27 bases spanning the gap. CDR3 length equals 20 residues. The germline gives CDR1 SGHRS, CDR2 YFSETQ. The CDR3 bases are TGCGCCAGCAGCTTCAGCCCCCACCCCCAGGCACGGGGGTCCCAAGAGACCCAGTACTTC. Translation: CASSFSPHPQARGSQETQYF.

This rearrangement joins TRBV2 to TRBJ2-1, with D perhaps TRBD1 (6 bases). CDR1 is SNHLY, CDR2 FYNNEI, per germline. The V gene lost 6 bases and the J gene lost 15 bases, with 12 bases spanning the gap. The length of the CDR3 is 10 residues. The CDR3 region is CASSRGRRFF. The CDR3 bases are TGTGCCAGCAGCAGGGGACGGCGGTTCTTC.

The chain recombines TRBV7-2 with TRBJ1-1; D not certain. V shed 1 base and J shed 3 bases, with 9 bases lying between them. Germline V gene sequence: CDR1 SGHTA, CDR2 FQGNSA. CDR3 length: 14 residues. CDR3 residues: CASSLGQTDTEAFF. The CDR3 DNA reads TGTGCCAGCAGCTTAGGGCAAACAGACACTGAAGCTTTCTTT.

The chain employs TRBV5-4 and TRBJ2-3; TRBD1 aligns across 10 bases. The CDR3 totals 12 residues. V lost 4 bases, J lost 14 bases, and 7 bases stayed unmatched. Germline loops: CDR1 SGHNT, CDR2 YYREEE (reference sequence). CDR3 protein: CASSRPGTGVYF. The CDR3 DNA follows: TGTGCCAGCAGCCGACCCGGGACAGGGGTGTATTTT.

This clone has just a few counts. V usage is TRBV28 and J usage is TRBJ2-7, with 7 bases fitting TRBD2. CDR3 length: 15 amino acids. Germline lookup yields CDR1 MDHEN and CDR2 SYDVKM. The trim removed 2 bases at V and 7 bases at J, leaving 11 bases unmatched. This CDR3 reads CASSLAWGGVKEQYF. For the CDR3, the DNA is TGTGCCAGCAGTTTAGCGTGGGGGGGAGTGAAAGAGCAGTACTTC. Full variable domain (missing parts from reference TRBV28 and TRBJ2-7): DVKVTQSSRYLVKRTGEKVFLECVQDMDHENMFWYRQDPGLGLRLIYFSYDVKMKEKGDIPEGYSVSREKKERFSLILESASTNQTSMYLCASSLAWGGVKEQYFGPGTRLTVT.

The chain has TRBV4-2 and TRBJ1-3; D is unclear. CDR1 and CDR2 (germline): LGHNA, YNFKEQ. Trimming removed 0 bases from V and 0 bases from J, with 9 bases in between. The CDR3 length is 16 residues. CDR3 sequence (DNA): TGTGCCAGCAGCCAAGATCCGGCTAGCTCTGGAAACACCATATATTTT. This sequence encodes CASSQDPASSGNTIYF.

V is TRBV7-3 and J is TRBJ2-1, with 8 bases identical to TRBD2. The V gene end was trimmed by 5 bases and the J gene end by 6 bases; junction bases not matched to a gene: 12. The length of the CDR3 is 16 residues. Germline V gene lookup returns CDR1 SGHTA and CDR2 FQGTGA. The CDR3 loop reads CASSPGGLVVVNEQFF. Written as DNA, the CDR3 is TGTGCCAGCAGCCCGGGGGGACTAGTAGTGGTCAATGAGCAGTTCTTC.

The genes are TRBV7-3 and TRBJ2-7; 13 bases map to TRBD2. V lost 6 bases and J lost 7; bases outside the gene matches: 9. The CDR3 spans 15 residues. Germline CDR1 SGHTA, CDR2 FQGTGA. The CDR3 coding sequence is TGTGCCAGCAGGGAAGGACTAGCGGGAGCTGGGGAGCAGTACTTC. As protein: CASREGLAGAGEQYF.

This chain uses TRBV7-8 with TRBJ2-2, with TRBD1 as a possible D gene (5 bases). The V end lost 1 base, the J end lost 8 bases, and 14 bases lay between the germline ends. CDR1 is SGHVS and CDR2 is FQNEAQ in the germline V gene. The CDR3 has 15 residues. CDR3 sequence reads: CASSLGGHGTGELFF. CDR3 DNA sequence: TGTGCCAGCAGCTTAGGCGGACATGGTACTGGGGAGCTGTTTTTT. Variable domain in full (rest from reference TRBV7-8 and TRBJ2-2): GAGVSQSPRYKVAKRGQDVALRCDPISGHVSLFWYQQALGQGPEFLTYFQNEAQLDKSGLPSDRFFAERPEGSVSTLKIQRTQQEDSAVYLCASSLGGHGTGELFFGEGSRLTVL.

CDR3 nucleotide sequence: TGCGCCAGCAGCTTGCCAACAGGGGGCGCGAATGAAAAACTGTTTTTT. Translation gives CASSLPTGGANEKLFF. This chain links TRBV5-1 with TRBJ1-4; 9 bases are shared with TRBD1. CDR3 size: 16 residues. CDR1 and CDR2 (germline): SGHRS, YFSETQ. The ends lost 1 base at V and 5 bases at J; junction bases unmatched: 6.

This chain uses TRBV11-2 with TRBJ2-1; D tentatively fits TRBD1 or TRBD2 (6 bases each). The CDR3 runs to 14 residues. Germline assignment: CDR1 SGHAT and CDR2 FQNNGV. The V end was cut by 6 bases, the J end by 7 bases, with 16 bases between. CDR3 sequence (DNA): TGTGCCAGCAGGGACTCAGGGGCGGGGAATGAGCAGTTCTTC. This encodes CASRDSGAGNEQFF.

The chain has TRBV27 and TRBJ2-1, with 15 bases aligning to TRBD2. The CDR3 is made up of 17 amino acids. Germline V gives CDR1 MNHEY, CDR2 SMNVEV (reference sequence). The J segment lost 7 bases and the V segment lost 4 bases, leaving 8 bases of the junction unmatched. The CDR3 sequence is CASSSPGLAGGRNEQFF. Here the CDR3 DNA reads TGTGCCAGCAGTTCTCCGGGACTAGCGGGAGGCAGGAATGAGCAGTTCTTC.

This clone occurred once. The chain uses TRBV18 and TRBJ2-7; TRBD2 matches 7 bases. The CDR3 is made up of 16 amino acids. In germline, CDR1 is KGHSH, CDR2 LQKENI. Unmatched junction bases numbered 14, after V lost 8 bases and J lost 1 base. Here the CDR3 reads CASALQAGSPSYEQYF. Here the CDR3 DNA reads TGTGCCAGCGCCCTACAAGCGGGAAGCCCATCCTACGAGCAGTACTTC.

The CDR3 protein is CASFSTGELFF. CDR3 DNA: TGTGCCAGCTTTAGCACCGGGGAGCTGTTTTTT. The chain is built from TRBV11-2 and TRBJ2-2; D remains ambiguous. V was trimmed by 8 bases and J by 4 bases, leaving 5 bases between them. Germline-derived CDR1 and CDR2 are SGHAT and FQNNGV. The CDR3 contains 11 residues.

This clone was seen only a few times. The J gene is TRBJ1-1, the V gene TRBV29-1, with D hard to call. The germline V gene encodes CDR1 SQVTM and CDR2 ANQGSEA. The CDR3 spans 13 residues. V was clipped by 4 bases and J by 1 base, with 10 bases between them. The CDR3 loop reads CSVVYSWNTEAFF. The CDR3 bases are TGCAGCGTTGTATACAGCTGGAACACTGAAGCTTTCTTT.

The chain uses TRBV30 and TRBJ2-1; D not certain. V was cut by 2 bases and J by 7 bases, with 6 bases left in between. This CDR3 comprises 11 residues. The germline gives CDR1 GTSNPN, CDR2 SVGIG (reference sequence). The chain's CDR3 is CAWSRANEQFF. The CDR3 nucleotides read TGTGCCTGGAGTAGAGCTAATGAGCAGTTCTTC. Full variable domain (remainder filled in from reference TRBV30 and TRBJ2-1): SQTIHQWPATLVQPVGSPLSLECTVEGTSNPNLYWYRQAAGRGLQLLFYSVGIGQISSEVPQNLSASRPQDRQFILSSKKLLLSDSGFYLCAWSRANEQFFGPGTRLTVL.

The chain employs TRBV7-2 and TRBJ2-5, with D tentatively TRBD2 (5 bases). This CDR3 has 13 amino acids. Trimming left V 5 bases short and J 4 bases short, with 11 bases between. Germline V gene data show CDR1 as SGHTA and CDR2 as FQGNSA. Written as DNA, the CDR3 is TGTGCCAGCAGCCCCGGACGGGGAGAGACCCAGTACTTC. Translated, it gives CASSPGRGETQYF.